This TCR beta chain derives from a study of shared clonotypes between healthy human individuals. Several immunoSEQ 96-well plates shared each subset's DNA, each plate a replicate. Repertoires were generated with immunoSEQ multiplex PCR, while TCRdb's copy carries only in-frame clones and drops some. The data hold around 720,000 clones, with 55% to 85% observed a single time. V lost 1 base and J 8 bases, leaving 10 bases between the germline ends. The CDR3 extends over 13 amino acids. Germline CDR1 reads SGHRS; CDR2 reads YFSETQ. For this clone: Its cognate antigen is unknown.

Researchers partitioned CD4+ cells into CD45RA+ naive and CD45RA-negative memory subsets. General observations from the study: Some naive CD4 clonotypes, approximately 4.5%, turned up in common across a few donors.

This clonotype was obtained from a woman aged 30 to 39 in good health. This chain connects TRBV5-1 to TRBJ2-1; maybe TRBD1 (6 bases). Sequenced: memory CD4+ T cells sorted from blood. Subset in this sample: CD45RA-negative fraction. The CDR3 loop is CASSLNGGDEQFF. The CDR3 DNA reads as TGCGCCAGCAGCTTGAATGGGGGCGATGAGCAGTTCTTC.